This TCR beta chain stems from a study of T cell repertoires in cytomegalovirus infection (dated by TCRdb to between 2018 and 2021). Describing the broader study: Because public TCR beta signatures pointed to carriage of CMV infection together with the matching HLA type, the HLA type of each donor mattered for the analysis.

Sequencing instrument: Illumina HiSeq 1500. TCRdb redid the processing of the public reads, applying fastp at Q25 and MiXCR, and retained in-frame beta chains. Each CDR3 protein appears once, grouped with its most common genes and DNA. The sample includes 300,000 to 450,000 distinct CDR3 sequences, with 15% to 20% observed a single time. The ten largest clonotypes hold 8.7% of the sample. Here is what the overall study found, with its caveats: Carriers of CMV infection plus the relevant HLA type were discriminated by the cumulative frequency of public TCR beta family members in the study cohort and in an independent 352-donor cohort. The ex vivo response was dominated by HLA-C-restricted CMV-specific TCR beta clonotypes, and the single most frequent clonotype in two of eight donors was supplied by these HLA-C-restricted clonotypes.

This clonotype was counted only a few times. Its antigen is currently not known. No much larger clonotype is one base removed from it; base qualities were not supplied. Reading the germline V gene gives CDR1 MNHNS and CDR2 SASEGT. The CDR3 contains 13 residues, cysteine and phenylalanine counted. Here the CDR3 DNA is all that survives: 39 bases in frame from base 1. V drops 5 bases and J drops 5 bases, leaving 12 bases in between. This TCR came from a human donor in good health (CMV status not recorded). Some clones in this sample may be carry-over from other donors' samples. Material: PBMCs. The rearranged segments are TRBV6-1 and TRBJ1-1; the D gene is possibly TRBD1, with 6 bases matching. The CDR3 protein is CASSRGTRTEAFF. DNA sequence: TGTGCCAGCAGTCGAGGGACAAGAACTGAAGCTTTCTTT.